Here is one TCR beta chain with its context. Its specificity is not known. Germline and junction disagree at one end, which may indicate a read error. Time point defined: after preoperative PTX-NDP chemotherapy. This sample is part of a study of esophageal squamous cell carcinoma under preoperative chemotherapy. Study-level background: Samples included peripheral blood T cells as well as tumor-infiltrating lymphocytes.

Per germline, CDR1 SGHVS and CDR2 FNYEAQ. This CDR3 contains 17 residues. Regarding the study as a whole: After chemotherapy, TCR diversity rose significantly in peripheral T cells but not in tumor-infiltrating lymphocytes. Paclitaxel-nedaplatin therapy caused immediate, substantial clonotype frequency changes. After treatment, tumor-infiltrating lymphocytes seemed to come partly from incoming peripheral T cells, not only local changes.

MiXCR was run by TCRdb on the PCR reads, yielding one entry per CDR3 protein. Here the sample spans some 30,000 distinct CDR3 sequences, around 49% being singletons. The receptor comes from a human donor with esophageal squamous cell carcinoma. The donor label of this sample is uncertain. This material was collected from a patient given preoperative chemotherapy. The chain links TRBV7-6 to TRBJ2-5, with D tentatively TRBD2 (7 bases). Here the CDR3 DNA reads TGTGCCAGCAGCGTGGGGGGCGGGAGCCGCAGCCAAGATACCCAGTACTTC. This gives the protein CASSVGGGSRSQDTQYF. Using reference TRBV7-6 and TRBJ2-5 for the parts outside the CDR3, the full variable domain is GAGVSQSPRYKVTKRGQDVALRCDPISGHVSLYWYRQALGQGPEFLTYFNYEAQQDKSGLPNDRFSAERPEGSISTLTIQRTEQRDSAMYRCASSVGGGSRSQDTQYFGPGTRLLVL.